This TCR beta chain emerged from a study of sequential checkpoint blockade in melanoma. Looking at the study overall: First-line arms were nivolumab then ipilimumab, or the reverse, randomized 1:1. Maintenance nivolumab came after either treatment sequence. DNA from about a hundred pretreatment tumor samples underwent TCRβ immunosequencing.

The treatment here: randomized to nivolumab then ipilimumab (arm A) or the reverse (arm B). Generated by immunoSEQ multiplex PCR, the TCRdb table keeps only in-frame clones and is missing some. The sample records around 37,000 clones, about 30% being singletons. V shed 10 bases and J shed 0 bases, with 16 bases lying between them. There are 15 residues in the CDR3. CDR1 LNHDA and CDR2 SQIVND come from the germline V gene (reference sequence). The chain joins TRBV19 to TRBJ1-3; maybe TRBD1 (6 bases). The TCR comes from a human donor with melanoma. The sequences come from tumor tissue (inferred from file names), collected from a patient given nivolumab and ipilimumab in sequence. The chain's CDR3 is CATHRGLISGNTIYF. The DNA for the CDR3 is TGTGCCACCCATCGGGGGCTCATCTCTGGAAACACCATATATTTT.